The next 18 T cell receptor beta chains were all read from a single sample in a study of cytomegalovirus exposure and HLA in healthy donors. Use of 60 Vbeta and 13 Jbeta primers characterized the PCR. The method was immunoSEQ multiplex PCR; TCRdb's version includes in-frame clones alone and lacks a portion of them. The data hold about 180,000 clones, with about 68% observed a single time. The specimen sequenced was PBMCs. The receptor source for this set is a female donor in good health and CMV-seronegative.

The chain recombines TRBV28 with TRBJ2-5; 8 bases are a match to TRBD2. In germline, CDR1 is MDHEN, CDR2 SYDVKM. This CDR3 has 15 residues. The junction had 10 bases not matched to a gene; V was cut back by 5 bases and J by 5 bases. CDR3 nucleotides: TGTGCCAGCAGTCCTCAAGCGGGAGTGGGCGAGACCCAGTACTTC. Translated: CASSPQAGVGETQYF.

The CDR3 DNA reads TGTGCCAGCAGTGAAAATATCTCTGGAAACACCATATATTTT. It specifies CASSENISGNTIYF. The chain has TRBV2 and TRBJ1-3; no clear D. The V and J ends lost 2 bases and 0 bases respectively, with 5 bases between them. CDR3 size: 14 residues. Germline CDR1 and CDR2: SNHLY and FYNNEI.

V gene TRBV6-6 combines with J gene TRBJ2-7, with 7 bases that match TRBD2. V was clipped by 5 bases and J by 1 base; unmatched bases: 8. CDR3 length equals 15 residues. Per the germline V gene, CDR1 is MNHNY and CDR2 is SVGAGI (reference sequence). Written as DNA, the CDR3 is TGTGCCAGCAGTCAAAGCGGGGCTGCGTCCTACGAGCAGTACTTC. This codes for CASSQSGAASYEQYF.

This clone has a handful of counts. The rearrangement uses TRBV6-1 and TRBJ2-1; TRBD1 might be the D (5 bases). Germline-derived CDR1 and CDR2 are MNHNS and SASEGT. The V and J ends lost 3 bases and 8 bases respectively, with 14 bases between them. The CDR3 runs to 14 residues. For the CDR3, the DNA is TGTGCCAGCAGTGAGCTGGGCAGGGTGGATGAGCAGTTCTTC. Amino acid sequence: CASSELGRVDEQFF.

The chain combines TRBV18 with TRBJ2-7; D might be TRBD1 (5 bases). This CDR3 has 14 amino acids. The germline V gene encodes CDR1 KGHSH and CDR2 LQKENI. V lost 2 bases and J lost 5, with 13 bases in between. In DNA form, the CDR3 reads TGTGCCAGCTCACCAAGGGTAGGGGTACACGAGCAGTACTTC. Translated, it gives CASSPRVGVHEQYF.

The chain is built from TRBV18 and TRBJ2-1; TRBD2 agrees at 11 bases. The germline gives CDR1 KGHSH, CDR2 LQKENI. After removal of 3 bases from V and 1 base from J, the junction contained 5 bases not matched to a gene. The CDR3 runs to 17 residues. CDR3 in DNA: TGTGCCAGCTCACCCCCGGGACTAGCGGATTCCTACAATGAGCAGTTCTTC. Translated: CASSPPGLADSYNEQFF. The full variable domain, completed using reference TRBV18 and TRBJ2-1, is NAGVMQNPRHLVRRRGQEARLRCSPMKGHSHVYWYRQLPEEGLKFMVYLQKENIIDESGMPKERFSAEFPKEGPSILRIQQVVRGDSAAYFCASSPPGLADSYNEQFFGPGTRLTVL.

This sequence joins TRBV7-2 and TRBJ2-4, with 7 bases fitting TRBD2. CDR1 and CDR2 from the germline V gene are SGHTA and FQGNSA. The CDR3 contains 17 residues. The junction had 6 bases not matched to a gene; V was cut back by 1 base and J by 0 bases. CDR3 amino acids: CASSLGGGSGAKNIQYF. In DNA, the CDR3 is TGTGCCAGCAGCTTAGGGGGGGGGTCGGGAGCCAAAAACATTCAGTACTTC. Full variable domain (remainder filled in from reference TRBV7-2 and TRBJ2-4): GAGVSQSPSNKVTEKGKDVELRCDPISGHTALYWYRQSLGQGLEFLIYFQGNSAPDKSGLPSDRFSAERTGGSVSTLTIQRTQQEDSAVYLCASSLGGGSGAKNIQYFGAGTRLSVL.

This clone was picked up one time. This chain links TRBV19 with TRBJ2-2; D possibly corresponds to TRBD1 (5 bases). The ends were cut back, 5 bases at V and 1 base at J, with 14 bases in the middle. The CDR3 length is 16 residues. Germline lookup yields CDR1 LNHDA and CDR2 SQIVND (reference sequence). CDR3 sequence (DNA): TGTGCCAGTAGTGAAGTTATTACAGGGAACACCGGGGAGCTGTTTTTT. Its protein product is CASSEVITGNTGELFF.

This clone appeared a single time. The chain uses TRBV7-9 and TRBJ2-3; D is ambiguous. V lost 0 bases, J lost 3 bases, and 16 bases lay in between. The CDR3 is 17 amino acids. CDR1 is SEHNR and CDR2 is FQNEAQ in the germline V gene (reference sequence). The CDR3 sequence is CASSLAPRGLKTDTQYF. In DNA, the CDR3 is TGTGCCAGCAGCTTAGCGCCTCGCGGCCTTAAGACAGATACGCAGTATTTT. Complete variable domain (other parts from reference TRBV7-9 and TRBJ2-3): DTGVSQNPRHKITKRGQNVTFRCDPISEHNRLYWYRQTLGQGPEFLTYFQNEAQLEKSRLLSDRFSAERPKGSFSTLEIQRTEQGDSAMYLCASSLAPRGLKTDTQYFGPGTRLTVL.

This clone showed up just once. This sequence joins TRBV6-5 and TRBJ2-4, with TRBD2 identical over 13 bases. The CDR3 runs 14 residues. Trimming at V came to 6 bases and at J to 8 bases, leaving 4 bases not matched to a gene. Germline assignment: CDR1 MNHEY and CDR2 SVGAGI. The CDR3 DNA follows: TGTGCCAGCAGCCGCGGACTAGCGGGGGACATTCAGTACTTC. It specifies CASSRGLAGDIQYF.

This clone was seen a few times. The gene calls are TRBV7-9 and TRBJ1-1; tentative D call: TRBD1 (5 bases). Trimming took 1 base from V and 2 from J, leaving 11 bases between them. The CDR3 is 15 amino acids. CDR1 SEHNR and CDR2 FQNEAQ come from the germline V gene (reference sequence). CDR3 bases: TGTGCCAGCAGCTTAGTCGAGACAGCCAACACTGAAGCTTTCTTT. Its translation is CASSLVETANTEAFF.

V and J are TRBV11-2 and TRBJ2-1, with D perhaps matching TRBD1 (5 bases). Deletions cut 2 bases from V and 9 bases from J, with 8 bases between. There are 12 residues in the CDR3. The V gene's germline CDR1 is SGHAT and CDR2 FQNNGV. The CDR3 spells CASSLQGFEQFF. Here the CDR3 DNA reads TGTGCCAGCAGCTTACAGGGTTTTGAGCAGTTCTTC.

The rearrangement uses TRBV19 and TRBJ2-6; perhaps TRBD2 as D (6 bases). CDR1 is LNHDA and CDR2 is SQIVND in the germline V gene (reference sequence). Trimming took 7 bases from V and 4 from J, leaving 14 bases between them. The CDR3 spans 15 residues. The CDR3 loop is CASTPRRGGANVLTF. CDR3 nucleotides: TGTGCCAGTACCCCTCGCCGGGGGGGGGCCAACGTCCTGACTTTC.

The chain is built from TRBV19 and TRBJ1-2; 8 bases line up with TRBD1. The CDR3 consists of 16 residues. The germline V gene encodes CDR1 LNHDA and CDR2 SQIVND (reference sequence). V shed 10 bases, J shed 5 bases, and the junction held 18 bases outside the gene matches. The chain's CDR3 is CANKKGDRNRCYGYTF. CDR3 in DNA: TGTGCCAATAAAAAAGGGGACAGGAATCGATGTTATGGCTACACCTTC.

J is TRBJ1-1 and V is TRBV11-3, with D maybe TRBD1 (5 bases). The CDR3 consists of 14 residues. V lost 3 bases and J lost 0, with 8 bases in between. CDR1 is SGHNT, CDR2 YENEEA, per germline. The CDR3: CASSLQGMNTEAFF. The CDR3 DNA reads TGTGCCAGCAGCTTGCAGGGAATGAACACTGAAGCTTTCTTT.

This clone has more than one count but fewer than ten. The DNA for the CDR3 is TGTGCCTGGAGTGTAAGAGGCGCCAAAAACATTCAGTACTTC. This gives the protein CAWSVRGAKNIQYF. V is TRBV30 and J is TRBJ2-4; no reliable D call. Per the germline V gene, CDR1 is GTSNPN and CDR2 is SVGIG (reference sequence). The CDR3 spans 14 residues. Trimming removed 0 bases at V and 1 base at J, with 7 bases between.

The CDR3: CASSYSRTGELFF. DNA for the CDR3: TGTGCCAGCAGTTACTCCCGCACCGGGGAGCTGTTTTTT. V is TRBV6-6 and J is TRBJ2-2, with D uncertain. Germline lookup yields CDR1 MNHNY and CDR2 SVGAGI (reference sequence). This CDR3 has 13 residues. Trimming removed 0 bases at V and 4 bases at J, with 3 bases between.

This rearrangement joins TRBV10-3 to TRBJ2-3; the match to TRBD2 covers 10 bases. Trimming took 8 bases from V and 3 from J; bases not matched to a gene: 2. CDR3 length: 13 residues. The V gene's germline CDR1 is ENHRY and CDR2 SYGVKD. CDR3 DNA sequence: TGTGCCATCCAAGCGGGAGGGACAGATACGCAGTATTTT. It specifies CAIQAGGTDTQYF.